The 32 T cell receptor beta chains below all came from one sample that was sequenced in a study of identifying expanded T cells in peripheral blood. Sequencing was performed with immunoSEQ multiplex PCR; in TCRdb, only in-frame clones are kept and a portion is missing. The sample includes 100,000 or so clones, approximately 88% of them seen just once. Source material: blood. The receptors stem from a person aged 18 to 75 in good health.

The CDR3 coding sequence is TGTGCCAGCAGTTTCCCCGGTCTCGGGGGTGGGGGAAACACTGAAGCTTTCTTT. Amino acid sequence: CASSFPGLGGGGNTEAFF. The genes are TRBV28 and TRBJ1-1; maybe TRBD1 (5 bases). V was shortened by 3 bases and J by 2 bases, with 22 bases between the two germline ends. The germline V gene has CDR1 MDHEN and CDR2 SYDVKM. The CDR3 totals 18 residues.

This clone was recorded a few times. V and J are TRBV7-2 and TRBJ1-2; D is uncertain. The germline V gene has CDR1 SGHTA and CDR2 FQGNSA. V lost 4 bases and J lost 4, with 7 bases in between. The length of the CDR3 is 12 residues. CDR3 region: CASSYDGYGYTF. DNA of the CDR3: TGTGCCAGCAGCTACGACGGCTATGGCTACACCTTC.

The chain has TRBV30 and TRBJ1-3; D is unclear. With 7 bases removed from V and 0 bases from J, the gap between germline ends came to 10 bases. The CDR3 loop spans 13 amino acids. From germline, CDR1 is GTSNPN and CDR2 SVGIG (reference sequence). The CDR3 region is CALTPSSGNTIYF. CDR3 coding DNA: TGTGCCTTGACACCTAGCTCTGGAAACACCATATATTTT.

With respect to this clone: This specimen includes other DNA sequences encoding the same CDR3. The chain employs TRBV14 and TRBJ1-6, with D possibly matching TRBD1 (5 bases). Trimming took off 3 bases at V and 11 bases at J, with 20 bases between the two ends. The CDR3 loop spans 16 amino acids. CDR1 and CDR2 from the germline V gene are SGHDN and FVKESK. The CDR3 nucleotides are TGTGCCAGCAGCCACCCGTCTACAGGAGCCAGGCCACCCCTCCACTTT. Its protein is CASSHPSTGARPPLHF.

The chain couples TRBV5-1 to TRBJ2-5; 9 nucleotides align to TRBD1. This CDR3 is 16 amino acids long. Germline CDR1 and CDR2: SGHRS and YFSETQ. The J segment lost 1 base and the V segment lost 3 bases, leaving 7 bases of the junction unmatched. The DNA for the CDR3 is TGCGCCAGCAGCTCCGGGACAGGGTCCGTCCAAGAGACCCAGTACTTC. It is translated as CASSSGTGSVQETQYF.

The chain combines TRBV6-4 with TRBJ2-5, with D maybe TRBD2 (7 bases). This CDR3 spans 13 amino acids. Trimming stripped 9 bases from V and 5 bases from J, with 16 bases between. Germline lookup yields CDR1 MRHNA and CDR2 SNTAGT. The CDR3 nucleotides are TGTGCCAGAAAGGGACGGGGGGCGGAGACCCAGTACTTC. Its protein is CARKGRGAETQYF.

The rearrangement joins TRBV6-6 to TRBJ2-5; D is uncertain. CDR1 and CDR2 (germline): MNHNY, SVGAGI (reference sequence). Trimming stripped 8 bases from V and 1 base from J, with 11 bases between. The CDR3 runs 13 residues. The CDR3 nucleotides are TGTGCCAGCGGTGCACAAATCCAAGAGACCCAGTACTTC. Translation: CASGAQIQETQYF.

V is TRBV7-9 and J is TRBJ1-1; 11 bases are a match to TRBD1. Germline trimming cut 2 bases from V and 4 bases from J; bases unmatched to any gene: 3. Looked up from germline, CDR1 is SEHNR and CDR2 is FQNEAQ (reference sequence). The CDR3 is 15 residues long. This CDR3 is CASSLLGTGGTEAFF. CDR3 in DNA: TGTGCCAGCAGCTTACTTGGGACAGGGGGCACTGAAGCTTTCTTT.

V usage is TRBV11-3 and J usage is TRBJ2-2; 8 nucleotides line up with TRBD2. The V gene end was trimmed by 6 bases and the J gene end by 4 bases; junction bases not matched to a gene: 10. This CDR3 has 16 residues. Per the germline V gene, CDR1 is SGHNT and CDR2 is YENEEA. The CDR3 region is CASSPGGGRGTGELFF. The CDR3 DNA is TGTGCCAGCAGTCCGGGAGGGGGGCGAGGCACCGGGGAGCTGTTTTTT.

Written as DNA, the CDR3 is TGTGCCATCGGAACAGTTTCTGGGGCCAACGTCCTGACTTTC. Protein product: CAIGTVSGANVLTF. V gene TRBV10-3 combines with J gene TRBJ2-6; D is ambiguous. Germline CDR1 reads ENHRY; CDR2 reads SYGVKD. The CDR3 is 14 amino acids. Trimming removed 8 bases from V and 1 base from J, with 9 bases in between.

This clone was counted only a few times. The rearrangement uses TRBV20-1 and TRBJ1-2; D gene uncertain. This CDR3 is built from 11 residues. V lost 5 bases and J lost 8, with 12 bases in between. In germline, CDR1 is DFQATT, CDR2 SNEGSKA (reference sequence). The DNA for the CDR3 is TGCAGTGCTGGTGAGCGGCGGGGCTACACCTTC. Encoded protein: CSAGERRGYTF.

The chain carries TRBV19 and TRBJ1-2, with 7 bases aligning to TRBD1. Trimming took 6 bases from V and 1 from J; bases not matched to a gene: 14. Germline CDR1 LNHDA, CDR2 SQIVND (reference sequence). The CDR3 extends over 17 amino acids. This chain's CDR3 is CASSTPRQGRINYGYTF. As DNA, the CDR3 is TGTGCCAGTAGCACCCCCAGACAGGGTCGGATTAACTATGGCTACACCTTC.

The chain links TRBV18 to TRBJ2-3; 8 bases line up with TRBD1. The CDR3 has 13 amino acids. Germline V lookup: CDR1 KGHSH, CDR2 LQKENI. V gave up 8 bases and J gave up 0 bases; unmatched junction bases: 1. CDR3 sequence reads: CASRDRSTDTQYF. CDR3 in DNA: TGTGCCAGCCGGGACAGGAGCACAGATACGCAGTATTTT.

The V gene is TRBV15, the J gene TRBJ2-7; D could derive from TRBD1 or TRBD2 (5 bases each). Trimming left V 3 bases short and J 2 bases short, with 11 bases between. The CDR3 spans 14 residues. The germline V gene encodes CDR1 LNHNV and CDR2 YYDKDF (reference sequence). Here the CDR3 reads CATSSRDEAYEQYF. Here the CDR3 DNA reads TGTGCCACCAGCAGTAGGGACGAAGCCTACGAGCAGTACTTC.

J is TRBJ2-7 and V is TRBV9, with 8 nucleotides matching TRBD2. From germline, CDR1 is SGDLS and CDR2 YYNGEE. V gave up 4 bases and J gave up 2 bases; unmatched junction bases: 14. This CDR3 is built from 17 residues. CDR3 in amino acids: CASSPRGGIAGTYEQYF. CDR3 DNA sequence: TGTGCCAGCAGCCCTCGGGGGGGGATAGCGGGAACCTACGAGCAGTACTTC.

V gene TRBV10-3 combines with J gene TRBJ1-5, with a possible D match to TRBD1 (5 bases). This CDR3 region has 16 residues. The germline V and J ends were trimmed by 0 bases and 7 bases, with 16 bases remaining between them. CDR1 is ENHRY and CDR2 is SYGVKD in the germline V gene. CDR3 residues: CAISESGRDGGQPQHF. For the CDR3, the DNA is TGTGCCATCAGTGAGTCGGGCAGGGATGGTGGACAGCCCCAGCATTTT.

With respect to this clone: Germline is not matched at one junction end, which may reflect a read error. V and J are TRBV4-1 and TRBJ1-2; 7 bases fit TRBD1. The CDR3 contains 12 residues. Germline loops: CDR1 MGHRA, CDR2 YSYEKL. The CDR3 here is CASSQSTGQSHF. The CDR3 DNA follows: TGCGCCAGCAGCCAATCCACGGGACAGTCCCACTTC.

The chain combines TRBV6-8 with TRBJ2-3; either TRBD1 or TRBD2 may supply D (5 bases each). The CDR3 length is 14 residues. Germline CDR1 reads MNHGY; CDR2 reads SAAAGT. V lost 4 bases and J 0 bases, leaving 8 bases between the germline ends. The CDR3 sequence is CASSCRDSTDTQYF. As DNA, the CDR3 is TGTGCCAGCAGTTGCCGGGACAGCACAGATACGCAGTATTTT.

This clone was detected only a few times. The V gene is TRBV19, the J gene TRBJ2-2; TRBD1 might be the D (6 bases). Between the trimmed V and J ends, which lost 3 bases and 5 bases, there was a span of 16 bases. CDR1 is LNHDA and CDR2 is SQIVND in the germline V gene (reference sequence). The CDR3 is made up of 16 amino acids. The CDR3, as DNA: TGTGCCAGTAGTATTCAGGGGACCAGCACGACCGGGGAGCTGTTTTTT. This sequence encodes CASSIQGTSTTGELFF.

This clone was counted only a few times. CDR3 protein: CASSLDHLPTNTEAFF. CDR3 nucleotide sequence: TGTGCCAGTAGTCTCGACCACCTTCCTACGAACACTGAAGCTTTCTTT. J is TRBJ1-1 and V is TRBV19; no clear D gene. Trimming took off 5 bases at V and 1 base at J, with 17 bases between the two ends. CDR1 and CDR2 from the germline V gene are LNHDA and SQIVND (reference sequence). This CDR3 spans 16 amino acids.

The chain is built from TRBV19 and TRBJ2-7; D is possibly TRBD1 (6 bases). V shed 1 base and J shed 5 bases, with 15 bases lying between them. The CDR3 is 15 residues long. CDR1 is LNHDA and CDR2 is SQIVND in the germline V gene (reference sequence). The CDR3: CASSIAQGLWNEQYF. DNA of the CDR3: TGTGCCAGTAGTATAGCCCAGGGGTTATGGAACGAGCAGTACTTC.

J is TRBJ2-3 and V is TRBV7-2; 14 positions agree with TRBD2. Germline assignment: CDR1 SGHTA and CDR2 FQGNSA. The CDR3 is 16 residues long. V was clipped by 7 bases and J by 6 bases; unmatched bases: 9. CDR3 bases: TGTGCCAGCACCGAAAGACTAGCGGGAGGGGCGGATACGCAGTATTTT. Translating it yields CASTERLAGGADTQYF.

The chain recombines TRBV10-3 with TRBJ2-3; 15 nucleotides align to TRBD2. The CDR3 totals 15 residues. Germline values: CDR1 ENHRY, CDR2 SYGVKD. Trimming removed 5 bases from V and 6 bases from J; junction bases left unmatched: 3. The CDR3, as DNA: TGTGCCATCAGTTTAGGACTAGCGGGAGGGGATACGCAGTATTTT. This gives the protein CAISLGLAGGDTQYF.

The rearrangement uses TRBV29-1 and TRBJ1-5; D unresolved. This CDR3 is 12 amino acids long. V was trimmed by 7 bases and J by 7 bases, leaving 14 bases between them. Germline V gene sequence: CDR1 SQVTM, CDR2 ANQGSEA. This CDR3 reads CSALYPRQPQHF. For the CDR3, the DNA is TGCAGCGCCTTATATCCCAGGCAGCCCCAGCATTTT.

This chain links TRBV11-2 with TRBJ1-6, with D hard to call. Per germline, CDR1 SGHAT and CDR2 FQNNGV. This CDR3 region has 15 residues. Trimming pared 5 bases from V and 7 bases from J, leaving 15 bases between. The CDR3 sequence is CASSQQNRYNSPLHF. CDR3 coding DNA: TGTGCCAGCAGCCAACAGAATCGGTACAATTCACCCCTCCACTTT.

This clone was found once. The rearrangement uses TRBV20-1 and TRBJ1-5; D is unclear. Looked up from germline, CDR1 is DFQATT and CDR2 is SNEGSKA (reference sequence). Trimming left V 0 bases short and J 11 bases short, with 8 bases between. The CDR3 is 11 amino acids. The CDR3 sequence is CSARDLRTQHF. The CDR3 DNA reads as TGCAGTGCTAGAGATCTCCGGACCCAGCATTTT.

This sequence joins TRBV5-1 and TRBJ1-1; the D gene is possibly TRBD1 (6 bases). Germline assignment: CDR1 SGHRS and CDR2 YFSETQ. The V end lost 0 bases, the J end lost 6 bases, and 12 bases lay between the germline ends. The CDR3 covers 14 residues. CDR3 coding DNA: TGCGCCAGCAGCTTGGTAGCAGGGGTGGCTGAAGCTTTCTTT. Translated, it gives CASSLVAGVAEAFF.

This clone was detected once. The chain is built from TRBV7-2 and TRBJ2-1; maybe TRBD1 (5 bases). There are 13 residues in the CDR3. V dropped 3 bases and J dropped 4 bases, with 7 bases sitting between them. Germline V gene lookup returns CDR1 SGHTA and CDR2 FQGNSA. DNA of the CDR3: TGTGCCAGCAGCTTCCCAGGGTACAATGAGCAGTTCTTC. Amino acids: CASSFPGYNEQFF. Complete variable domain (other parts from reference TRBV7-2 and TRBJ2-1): GAGVSQSPSNKVTEKGKDVELRCDPISGHTALYWYRQSLGQGLEFLIYFQGNSAPDKSGLPSDRFSAERTGGSVSTLTIQRTQQEDSAVYLCASSFPGYNEQFFGPGTRLTVL.

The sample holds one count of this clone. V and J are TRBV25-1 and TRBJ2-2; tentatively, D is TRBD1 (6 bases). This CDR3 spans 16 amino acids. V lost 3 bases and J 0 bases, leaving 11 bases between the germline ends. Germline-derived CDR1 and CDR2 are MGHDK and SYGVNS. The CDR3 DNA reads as TGTGCCAGCAGTGACCCCCGGGACACGAACACCGGGGAGCTGTTTTTT. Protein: CASSDPRDTNTGELFF. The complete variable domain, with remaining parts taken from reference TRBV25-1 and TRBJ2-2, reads EADIYQTPRYLVIGTGKKITLECSQTMGHDKMYWYQQDPGMELHLIHYSYGVNSTEKGDLSSESTVSRIRTEHFPLTLESARPSHTSQYLCASSDPRDTNTGELFFGEGSRLTVL.

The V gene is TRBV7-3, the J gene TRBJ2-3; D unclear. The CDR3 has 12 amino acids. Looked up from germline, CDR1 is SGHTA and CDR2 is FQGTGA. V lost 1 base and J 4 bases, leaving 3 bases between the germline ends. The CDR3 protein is CASSLNADTQYF. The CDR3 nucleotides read TGTGCCAGCAGCTTAAACGCAGATACGCAGTATTTT.

DNA for the CDR3: TGTGCCAGCAGCCCCCGGGACGCCGTCTCCTACGAGCAGTACTTC. It codes for CASSPRDAVSYEQYF. J is TRBJ2-7 and V is TRBV7-2; D possibly uses TRBD1 or TRBD2 (5 bases each). Trimming left V 5 bases short and J 0 bases short, with 14 bases between. The germline CDR1 and CDR2 sequences are SGHTA and FQGNSA. The CDR3 totals 15 residues.

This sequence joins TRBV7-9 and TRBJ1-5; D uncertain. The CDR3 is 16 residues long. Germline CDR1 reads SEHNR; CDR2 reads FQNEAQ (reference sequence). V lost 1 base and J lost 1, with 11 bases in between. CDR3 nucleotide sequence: TGTGCCAGCAGCTTAGTTGTCCAAGACAGCAATCAGCCCCAGCATTTT. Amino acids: CASSLVVQDSNQPQHF.